This T cell receptor (beta chain) was identified during a study of PD-1 blockade in classical Hodgkin lymphoma. Brentuximab vedotin exposure varied, and every patient relapsed after autologous stem cell transplantation. V was clipped by 4 bases and J by 9 bases, with 7 bases between them. Germline CDR1 reads MNHEY; CDR2 reads SMNVEV (reference sequence). This CDR3 region has 11 residues. This clone is a singleton in its sample. Sequencing used immunoSEQ multiplex PCR; TCRdb keeps in-frame clones, though not all of them. In the table there are over 15,000 clones, roughly 67% of which are singletons. The sample was peripheral blood mononuclear cells (PBMCs), taken before the second cycle of nivolumab. The clonotype comes from a human donor with classical Hodgkin lymphoma. The chain carries TRBV27 and TRBJ1-5, with D uncertain. As DNA, the CDR3 is TGTGCCAGCAGTTCCTCAGGGCCCCAGCATTTT. Protein: CASSSSGPQHF.